A single sample is the source of the 19 T cell receptor beta chains below, sequenced in a study of T-cell memory formation after mild COVID-19. Via MiXCR, TCRdb re-called the 5' RACE reads, giving one row per CDR3 protein. Of approximately 190,000 distinct CDR3 sequences listed, about 18% were seen once; the top ten hold roughly 2.6%. The sample consisted of PBMCs or a T cell subset sorted from them (not recorded which). These receptors all come from an adult woman who had mild COVID-19 (a few samples of this study predate the infection). Cell type and time point are not known.

A few counts support this clonotype. The chain links TRBV12-3 or TRBV12-4 to TRBJ1-1; 9 bases fit TRBD1. The CDR3 loop spans 15 amino acids. Losses at the gene ends were 2 bases for V and 4 bases for J; bases not matched to a gene: 5. The CDR3 DNA is TGTGCCAGCAGTTTATACAGGGGGCGCGTCACTGAAGCTTTCTTT. Amino acids: CASSLYRGRVTEAFF.

The V gene is TRBV11-2, the J gene TRBJ2-5; TRBD2 is a possible D gene (5 bases). With 6 bases removed from V and 1 base from J, the gap between germline ends came to 12 bases. CDR1 SGHAT and CDR2 FQNNGV come from the germline V gene. The CDR3 consists of 14 residues. CDR3 sequence: CASRPLGSQETQYF. In nucleotides, the CDR3 is TGTGCCAGCAGACCTCTTGGGAGCCAAGAGACCCAGTACTTC.

This rearrangement joins TRBV5-5 to TRBJ1-1, with a possible D match to TRBD1 (6 bases). Trimming took off 3 bases at V and 7 bases at J, with 13 bases between the two ends. Per the germline V gene, CDR1 is SGHKS and CDR2 is YYEKEE (reference sequence). This CDR3 comprises 13 residues. CDR3 sequence reads: CASSWRGGVEAFF. The CDR3, as DNA: TGTGCCAGCAGCTGGAGGGGGGGAGTTGAAGCTTTCTTT. The whole variable domain, remainder taken from reference TRBV5-5 and TRBJ1-1, is DAGVTQSPTHLIKTRGQQVTLRCSPISGHKSVSWYQQVLGQGPQFIFQYYEKEERGRGNFPDRFSARQFPNYSSELNVNALLLGDSALYLCASSWRGGVEAFFGQGTRLTVV.

The chain combines TRBV7-2 with TRBJ2-1; D is undetermined. Germline assignment: CDR1 SGHTA and CDR2 FQGNSA. The CDR3 spans 13 residues. Between the trimmed V and J ends, which lost 5 bases and 9 bases, there was a span of 14 bases. The CDR3 loop is CASSGTYQTEQFF. DNA of the CDR3: TGTGCCAGCAGCGGCACCTACCAAACTGAGCAGTTCTTC. The whole variable domain, remainder taken from reference TRBV7-2 and TRBJ2-1, is GAGVSQSPSNKVTEKGKDVELRCDPISGHTALYWYRQSLGQGLEFLIYFQGNSAPDKSGLPSDRFSAERTGGSVSTLTIQRTQQEDSAVYLCASSGTYQTEQFFGPGTRLTVL.

In DNA, the CDR3 is TGTGCCAGCAGTACCCGGGACAGGGGGGTGGGTCAGCCCCAGCATTTT. As protein: CASSTRDRGVGQPQHF. The chain links TRBV12-3 or TRBV12-4 to TRBJ1-5; the match to TRBD1 covers 11 bases. The CDR3 has 16 residues. Trimming at V came to 5 bases and at J to 6 bases, leaving 9 bases not matched to a gene.

This clonotype was picked up a small number of times. The rearrangement links TRBV7-9 to TRBJ2-2, with D tentatively TRBD2 (6 bases). Germline assignment: CDR1 SEHNR and CDR2 FQNEAQ (reference sequence). The CDR3 is 16 residues long. Trimming took off 5 bases at V and 5 bases at J, with 18 bases between the two ends. The CDR3 DNA reads TGTGCCAGCAGCCCGGATCCGGGACTCCGAACCGGGGAGCTGTTTTTT. Its protein product is CASSPDPGLRTGELFF.

The chain carries TRBV6-6 and TRBJ2-5, with 9 bases fitting TRBD1. The CDR3 runs to 13 residues. CDR1 and CDR2 from the germline V gene are MNHNY and SVGAGI (reference sequence). The V gene end was trimmed by 6 bases and the J gene end by 2 bases; junction bases not matched to a gene: 1. The CDR3 sequence: CASRGTGQETQYF. CDR3 DNA: TGTGCCAGCAGGGGGACAGGGCAAGAGACCCAGTACTTC.

The chain uses TRBV18 and TRBJ2-3; 7 positions agree with TRBD2. Germline-derived CDR1 and CDR2 are KGHSH and LQKENI. V shed 2 bases, J shed 1 base, and the junction held 3 bases outside the gene matches. CDR3 length: 15 residues. The CDR3 nucleotides are TGTGCCAGCTCACCAGGACTAGGGGGCACAGATACGCAGTATTTT. Translation gives CASSPGLGGTDTQYF. Full variable domain (remainder filled in from reference TRBV18 and TRBJ2-3): NAGVMQNPRHLVRRRGQEARLRCSPMKGHSHVYWYRQLPEEGLKFMVYLQKENIIDESGMPKERFSAEFPKEGPSILRIQQVVRGDSAAYFCASSPGLGGTDTQYFGPGTRLTVL.

The gene calls are TRBV20-1 and TRBJ2-3; D is possibly TRBD1 (6 bases). The germline CDR1 and CDR2 sequences are DFQATT and SNEGSKA (reference sequence). The CDR3 sequence is 13 residues long. V was pared by 2 bases and J by 6 bases, with 12 bases between. The CDR3: CSARRQASDTQYF. In DNA form, the CDR3 reads TGCAGTGCTAGACGACAGGCCAGTGATACGCAGTATTTT.

The chain joins TRBV7-2 to TRBJ2-2; D is unclear. Germline V CDR1 and CDR2: SGHTA, FQGNSA. The CDR3 length is 16 residues. Trimming removed 1 base at V and 6 bases at J, with 15 bases between. The CDR3 DNA reads TGTGCCAGCAGCTTAGGTCCTACTTTACAGTCCGGGGAGCTGTTTTTT. Encoded protein: CASSLGPTLQSGELFF.

In this sample, this clonotype turned up a few times. The V gene is TRBV2, the J gene TRBJ2-3; 8 nucleotides align to TRBD1. In germline, CDR1 is SNHLY, CDR2 FYNNEI. The CDR3 spans 13 residues. V shed 5 bases and J 5 bases; nucleotides not matched to a gene: 3. The CDR3: CASSKDREDTQYF. Written as DNA, the CDR3 is TGTGCCAGCAGTAAGGACAGGGAAGATACGCAGTATTTT.

This sequence joins TRBV5-5 and TRBJ2-5, with D possibly TRBD1 on 6 matching bases. The germline V gene encodes CDR1 SGHKS and CDR2 YYEKEE (reference sequence). This CDR3 contains 14 residues. V was clipped by 2 bases and J by 7 bases, with 15 bases between them. The CDR3 protein is CASSFRQAEGTQYF. The CDR3 bases are TGTGCCAGCAGCTTTCGACAGGCCGAGGGGACCCAGTACTTC.

The chain employs TRBV11-1 and TRBJ2-1, with D unresolved. The CDR3 sequence is 12 residues long. The ends were cut back, 4 bases at V and 6 bases at J, with 7 bases in the middle. Germline CDR1 is SGHAT and CDR2 is FQDESV (reference sequence). For the CDR3, the DNA is TGTGCCAGCAGCTATGAGCGCAATGAGCAGTTCTTC. Protein product: CASSYERNEQFF.

In this sample, this clonotype turned up a few times. The chain recombines TRBV5-6 with TRBJ2-1, with TRBD1 matching 9 bases. V shed 4 bases, J shed 10 bases, and the junction held 6 bases outside the gene matches. Germline lookup yields CDR1 SGHDT and CDR2 YYEEEE. This CDR3 spans 13 amino acids. This CDR3 is CASSTGQGLEQFF. CDR3 bases: TGTGCCAGCAGCACGGGACAGGGCCTCGAGCAGTTCTTC. Drawing the rest from reference TRBV5-6 and TRBJ2-1, the complete variable domain is DAGVTQSPTHLIKTRGQQVTLRCSPKSGHDTVSWYQQALGQGPQFIFQYYEEEERQRGNFPDRFSGHQFPNYSSELNVNALLLGDSALYLCASSTGQGLEQFFGPGTRLTVL.

As to this clonotype: This could be a read error, since a much larger clone is one nucleotide away. J is TRBJ2-1 and V is TRBV12-3 or TRBV12-4; the D gene could be TRBD1 or TRBD2 (6 bases each). The ends were cut back, 5 bases at V and 2 bases at J, with 13 bases in the middle. CDR3 length: 15 amino acids. CDR3 nucleotide sequence: TGTGCCAGCAGTCCACAGGGAGGTCCCTACAATGAGCAGTTCTTC. It specifies CASSPQGGPYNEQFF.

This clonotype was found a few times. The chain uses TRBV12-5 and TRBJ2-5; D unclear. CDR1 is LGHNT and CDR2 is FRNRAP in the germline V gene. The CDR3 is 15 amino acids. The germline V and J ends were trimmed by 6 bases and 5 bases, with 19 bases remaining between them. The CDR3 loop is CASGAGQAAPETQYF. CDR3 DNA: TGTGCTAGTGGCGCCGGGCAGGCTGCTCCGGAGACCCAGTACTTC. The whole variable domain, filled in from reference TRBV12-5 and TRBJ2-5, reads DARVTQTPRHKVTEMGQEVTMRCQPILGHNTVFWYRQTMMQGLELLAYFRNRAPLDDSGMPKDRFSAEMPDATLATLKIQPSEPRDSAVYFCASGAGQAAPETQYFGPGTRLLVL.

This clonotype showed up many times. The chain is built from TRBV12-3 or TRBV12-4 and TRBJ2-3; D gene ambiguous. V was shortened by 3 bases and J by 1 base, with 8 bases between the two germline ends. This CDR3 comprises 14 residues. CDR3 loop: CASSFQGGTDTQYF. The CDR3 bases are TGTGCCAGCAGTTTTCAAGGAGGCACAGATACGCAGTATTTT.

The chain combines TRBV19 with TRBJ1-2, with D unclear. Trimming pared 8 bases from V and 4 bases from J, leaving 11 bases between. Germline lookup yields CDR1 LNHDA and CDR2 SQIVND (reference sequence). The CDR3 spans 12 residues. CDR3 sequence (DNA): TGTGCCAGTTCGACTAACAGCTATGGCTACACCTTC. Its protein is CASSTNSYGYTF.

This clonotype was seen a handful of times. The chain uses TRBV20-1 and TRBJ1-5, with D perhaps TRBD1 (6 bases). The V gene lost 1 base and the J gene lost 6 bases, with 13 bases spanning the gap. CDR3 length: 14 amino acids. Germline V gene data show CDR1 as DFQATT and CDR2 as SNEGSKA (reference sequence). CDR3 residues: CSARGGQGSQPQHF. The CDR3 region has the DNA TGCAGTGCTAGAGGAGGGCAGGGGAGTCAGCCCCAGCATTTT.